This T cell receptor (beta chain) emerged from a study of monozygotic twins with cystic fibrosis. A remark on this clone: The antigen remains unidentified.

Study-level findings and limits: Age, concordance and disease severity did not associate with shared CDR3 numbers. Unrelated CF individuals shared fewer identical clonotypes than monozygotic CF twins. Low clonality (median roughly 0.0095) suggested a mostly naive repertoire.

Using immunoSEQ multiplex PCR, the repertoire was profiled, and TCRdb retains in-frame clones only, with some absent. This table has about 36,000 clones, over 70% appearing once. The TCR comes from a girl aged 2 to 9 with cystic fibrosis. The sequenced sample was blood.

CDR3 coding DNA: TGCGCCAGCAGTGATGCAGGCGGGTCCTACGAGCAGTACTTC. This codes for CASSDAGGSYEQYF. The V call is TRBV10-2, the J call TRBJ2-7, with D possibly TRBD2 on 5 matching bases. Germline CDR1 WSHSY, CDR2 SAAADI. There are 14 residues in the CDR3. The V gene lost 3 bases and the J gene lost 1 base, with 10 bases spanning the gap.